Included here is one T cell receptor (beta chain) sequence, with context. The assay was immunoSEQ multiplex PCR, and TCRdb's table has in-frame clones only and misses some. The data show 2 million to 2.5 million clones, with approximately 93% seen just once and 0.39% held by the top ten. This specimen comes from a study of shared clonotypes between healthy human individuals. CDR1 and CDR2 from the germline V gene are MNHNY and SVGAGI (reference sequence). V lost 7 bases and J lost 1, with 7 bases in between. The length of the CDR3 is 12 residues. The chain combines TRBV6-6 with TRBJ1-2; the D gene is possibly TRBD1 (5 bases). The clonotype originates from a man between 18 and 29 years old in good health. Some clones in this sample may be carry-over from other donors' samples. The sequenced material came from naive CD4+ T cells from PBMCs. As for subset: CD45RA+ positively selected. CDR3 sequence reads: CASKTDNYGYTF. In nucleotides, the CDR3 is TGTGCCAGCAAGACAGATAACTATGGCTACACCTTC.